Each of the 29 T cell receptor beta chains below was sequenced from the same sample in a study of control samples from healthy donors and cancer patients. Some clones are missing from TCRdb's copy, which holds only in-frame ones; the method was immunoSEQ multiplex PCR. Altogether around 13,000 clones are present, approximately 80% being singletons, with the ten largest covering less than 10%. Material: formalin-fixed, paraffin-embedded tissue. Every receptor here comes from a male donor with melanoma.

The genes are TRBV5-1 and TRBJ2-3; 14 bases are shared with TRBD2. The germline V gene encodes CDR1 SGHRS and CDR2 YFSETQ. This CDR3 contains 17 residues. The J segment lost 2 bases and the V segment lost 5 bases, leaving 7 bases of the junction unmatched. The CDR3 DNA is TGCGCCAGCAGTTGGGGACTAGCGGGGGCCTACACAGATACGCAGTATTTT. Amino acid sequence: CASSWGLAGAYTDTQYF.

The chain combines TRBV5-1 with TRBJ1-2, with 10 positions matching TRBD1. J gave up 6 bases and V 7 bases, and 27 bases lay outside the gene matches. From germline, CDR1 is SGHRS and CDR2 YFSETQ. This CDR3 comprises 20 residues. The CDR3 DNA reads TGCGCCAGCTTACCCCTGTCGGGGGGGACAGGGGCCCGTCGAGGGGATGGCTACACCTTC. Its protein product is CASLPLSGGTGARRGDGYTF. The whole variable domain, remainder taken from reference TRBV5-1 and TRBJ1-2, is KAGVTQTPRYLIKTRGQQVTLSCSPISGHRSVSWYQQTPGQGLQFLFEYFSETQRNKGNFPGRFSGRQFSNSRSEMNVSTLELGDSALYLCASLPLSGGTGARRGDGYTFGSGTRLTVV.

This clone is a singleton in its sample. J is TRBJ2-3 and V is TRBV11-3, with 9 bases aligning to TRBD2. The CDR3 is made up of 16 amino acids. The V segment lost 5 bases and the J segment 5 bases; nucleotides outside the gene matches: 11. Germline V gene data show CDR1 as SGHNT and CDR2 as YENEEA. The CDR3 protein is CASSAGGAVSGDTQYF. As DNA, the CDR3 is TGTGCCAGCAGCGCGGGGGGGGCAGTCTCGGGAGATACGCAGTATTTT.

The genes are TRBV5-4 and TRBJ1-6; D gene unclear. The CDR3 loop spans 13 amino acids. Germline V lookup: CDR1 SGHNT, CDR2 YYREEE (reference sequence). Trimming stripped 3 bases from V and 6 bases from J, with 7 bases between. CDR3 in amino acids: CASSSPPNSPLHF. The CDR3 DNA reads as TGTGCCAGCAGCTCCCCCCCTAATTCACCCCTCCACTTT.

V and J are TRBV4-1 and TRBJ2-5, with TRBD1 matching over 11 bases. CDR1 is MGHRA, CDR2 YSYEKL, per germline. The CDR3 is 14 amino acids. V shed 5 bases, J shed 3 bases, and the junction held 2 bases outside the gene matches. CDR3: CASSWDRGEETQYF. CDR3 sequence (DNA): TGCGCCAGCAGCTGGGACAGGGGGGAAGAGACCCAGTACTTC.

The genes are TRBV19 and TRBJ1-1, with TRBD1 matching 10 bases. The CDR3 length is 15 residues. The junction had 4 bases not matched to a gene; V was cut back by 5 bases and J by 1 base. Germline V gene lookup returns CDR1 LNHDA and CDR2 SQIVND (reference sequence). The DNA for the CDR3 is TGTGCCAGTAGTGATGGGACAGGGGCGAACACTGAAGCTTTCTTT. Translation gives CASSDGTGANTEAFF. The whole variable domain, remainder taken from reference TRBV19 and TRBJ1-1, is DGGITQSPKYLFRKEGQNVTLSCEQNLNHDAMYWYRQDPGQGLRLIYYSQIVNDFQKGDIAEGYSVSREKKESFPLTVTSAQKNPTAFYLCASSDGTGANTEAFFGQGTRLTVV.

This chain uses TRBV6-5 with TRBJ2-2, with a tentative D call TRBD1 (7 bases). V lost 11 bases and J 5 bases, leaving 15 bases between the germline ends. This CDR3 region has 13 residues. Germline V CDR1 and CDR2: MNHEY, SVGAGI. The CDR3: CAVRQGGTGELFF. In DNA form, the CDR3 reads TGTGCCGTCCGCCAGGGGGGAACCGGGGAGCTGTTTTTT.

In its sample, this clone was seen once. This rearrangement joins TRBV6-6 to TRBJ1-2; no clear D gene. The V end was cut by 6 bases, the J end by 8 bases, with 10 bases between. The CDR3 spans 11 residues. The germline V gene has CDR1 MNHNY and CDR2 SVGAGI (reference sequence). CDR3 region: CASRTPWGYTF. In DNA, the CDR3 is TGTGCCAGCAGAACCCCCTGGGGCTACACCTTC.

A note on this clone: Mismatch with germline at one junction end may stem from a read error. The rearrangement uses TRBV27 and TRBJ2-7; possibly TRBD2 for D (5 bases). The CDR3 length is 14 residues. Germline assignment: CDR1 MNHEY and CDR2 SMNVEV (reference sequence). DNA of the CDR3: TGTGCCAGCAGTCCCCGGGGTCAATCCTACGAACAGTACTTC. Translation: CASSPRGQSYEQYF.

The chain joins TRBV27 to TRBJ1-5, with no clear D. The germline V gene encodes CDR1 MNHEY and CDR2 SMNVEV (reference sequence). V lost 6 bases to trimming and J lost 1 base, with 10 bases between them. The CDR3 has 14 residues. CDR3 in DNA: TGTGCCAGCAGCCCTCTAAGAAGCAATCAGCCCCAGCATTTT. Its protein product is CASSPLRSNQPQHF.

This clone was observed a handful of times. The V and J genes are TRBV7-6 and TRBJ2-7; 8 nucleotides line up with TRBD1. This CDR3 has 17 residues. J gave up 4 bases and V 4 bases, and 15 bases lay outside the gene matches. CDR1 SGHVS and CDR2 FNYEAQ come from the germline V gene. The CDR3 bases are TGTGCCAGCAGCTCCTTCGGCGGACAGGGAGTGGTGTACGAGCAGTACTTC. Amino acids: CASSSFGGQGVVYEQYF.

This chain uses TRBV18 with TRBJ1-1, with TRBD1 as a possible D gene (6 bases). V lost 4 bases and J 10 bases, leaving 16 bases between the germline ends. Germline V gene sequence: CDR1 KGHSH, CDR2 LQKENI. This CDR3 is built from 13 residues. The DNA for the CDR3 is TGTGCCAGCTCACTCTCTCAGGGGAAAGGAGCTTTCTTT. It codes for CASSLSQGKGAFF.

The chain carries TRBV6-6 and TRBJ1-2; D call uncertain. V was clipped by 0 bases and J by 2 bases, with 7 bases between them. CDR1 is MNHNY, CDR2 SVGAGI, per germline (reference sequence). The CDR3 spans 14 residues. The CDR3 nucleotides are TGTGCCAGCAGTTACTCGTGGGTGAACTATGGCTACACCTTC. Its translation: CASSYSWVNYGYTF.

The chain joins TRBV6-6 to TRBJ2-7; the D call may be TRBD1 or TRBD2 (5 bases each). V lost 6 bases to trimming and J lost 1 base, with 16 bases between them. This CDR3 region has 15 residues. Germline V lookup: CDR1 MNHNY, CDR2 SVGAGI (reference sequence). CDR3 residues: CASSWDRTSSYEQYF. DNA for the CDR3: TGTGCCAGCAGCTGGGACCGGACGTCGTCCTACGAGCAGTACTTC.

The V gene is TRBV7-9, the J gene TRBJ2-7; 9 nucleotides match TRBD2. The trim removed 6 bases at V and 5 bases at J, leaving 2 bases unmatched. Germline lookup yields CDR1 SEHNR and CDR2 FQNEAQ (reference sequence). CDR3 length: 12 residues. The CDR3 region is CASSRGGDEQYF. Written as DNA, the CDR3 is TGTGCCAGCAGTCGCGGGGGGGACGAGCAGTACTTC. The full variable domain, with the rest looked up from reference TRBV7-9 and TRBJ2-7, is DTGVSQNPRHKITKRGQNVTFRCDPISEHNRLYWYRQTLGQGPEFLTYFQNEAQLEKSRLLSDRFSAERPKGSFSTLEIQRTEQGDSAMYLCASSRGGDEQYFGPGTRLTVT.

Turning to this clone: This specimen includes other DNA sequences encoding the same CDR3. The chain uses TRBV20-1 and TRBJ2-7; D may be TRBD1 or TRBD2 (5 bases each). CDR3 size: 11 residues. Germline V gene data show CDR1 as DFQATT and CDR2 as SNEGSKA (reference sequence). V lost 6 bases and J lost 6, with 12 bases in between. The CDR3 region has the DNA TGCAGTGCAAGAACGGGGCGCGAGCAGTACTTC. Its translation is CSARTGREQYF.

A few counts support this clone. The chain uses TRBV10-3 and TRBJ2-3; D is uncertain. The germline gives CDR1 ENHRY, CDR2 SYGVKD. This CDR3 spans 11 amino acids. Trimming pared 9 bases from V and 1 base from J, leaving 5 bases between. CDR3 DNA: TGTGCCATTGAAGGCACAGATACGCAGTATTTT. Translated: CAIEGTDTQYF.

The rearrangement joins TRBV7-9 to TRBJ1-1, with a possible D match to TRBD1 (5 bases). The CDR3 runs 14 residues. V gave up 5 bases and J gave up 1 base, with 11 bases separating them. Germline CDR1 is SEHNR and CDR2 is FQNEAQ (reference sequence). The CDR3 region is CASSPDSSNTEAFF. The CDR3 bases are TGTGCCAGCAGCCCAGACAGTTCGAACACTGAAGCTTTCTTT.

The chain recombines TRBV7-3 with TRBJ2-7; a weak D match, TRBD2 (5 bases). CDR1 is SGHTA and CDR2 is FQGTGA in the germline V gene. CDR3 length: 14 residues. Trimming removed 2 bases at V and 0 bases at J, with 8 bases between. The CDR3 DNA reads as TGTGCCAGCAGCTTAGCGGGTAGCTCCTACGAGCAGTACTTC. It specifies CASSLAGSSYEQYF.

The sample holds one count of this clone. The V and J genes are TRBV5-1 and TRBJ2-2, with 8 bases matching TRBD2. The CDR3 runs 14 residues. The germline V gene has CDR1 SGHRS and CDR2 YFSETQ. The junction had 11 bases not matched to a gene; V was cut back by 10 bases and J by 6 bases. CDR3 DNA: TGCGCCCGCCGGGCCGGGGGGGCCTCCGGGGAGCTGTTTTTT. Translation gives CARRAGGASGELFF.

This chain uses TRBV7-3 with TRBJ2-5; D is unclear. CDR1 and CDR2 from the germline V gene are SGHTA and FQGTGA. The ends were cut back, 5 bases at V and 9 bases at J, with 16 bases in the middle. The CDR3 is made up of 13 amino acids. CDR3 bases: TGTGCCAGCAGCCGTGGGCCGAGTGTGGCCCAGTACTTC. It specifies CASSRGPSVAQYF. The complete variable domain, with remaining parts taken from reference TRBV7-3 and TRBJ2-5, reads GAGVSQTPSNKVTEKGKYVELRCDPISGHTALYWYRQSLGQGPEFLIYFQGTGAADDSGLPNDRFFAVRPEGSVSTLKIQRTERGDSAVYLCASSRGPSVAQYFGPGTRLLVL.

The chain combines TRBV28 with TRBJ2-5, with D possibly called TRBD1 or TRBD2 (5 bases each). V was shortened by 11 bases and J by 7 bases, with 26 bases between the two germline ends. Germline CDR1 MDHEN, CDR2 SYDVKM. The CDR3 extends over 15 amino acids. The DNA of the CDR3 is TGTGCCGCCTGGGGTGGGGGTATGGCGATTGGGACCCAGTACTTC. Translated: CAAWGGGMAIGTQYF.

V gene TRBV6-1 combines with J gene TRBJ1-5; D is unclear. The CDR3 consists of 17 residues. The ends were cut back, 1 base at V and 1 base at J, with 14 bases in the middle. Germline CDR1 reads MNHNS; CDR2 reads SASEGT. This CDR3 is CASSEDKGLGSNQPQHF. In nucleotides, the CDR3 is TGTGCCAGCAGTGAAGACAAGGGTCTGGGGAGCAATCAGCCCCAGCATTTT.

The J gene is TRBJ2-4, the V gene TRBV6-2 or TRBV6-3; perhaps D is TRBD1 or TRBD2 (5 bases each). Germline V gene data show CDR1 as MNHEY and CDR2 as SVGEGT. With 2 bases removed from V and 4 bases from J, the gap between germline ends came to 12 bases. The length of the CDR3 is 15 residues. The CDR3 bases are TGTGCCAGCAGTTACCTTGGGGGATCAAAAAACATTCAGTACTTC. Protein product: CASSYLGGSKNIQYF.

The rearrangement uses TRBV6-6 and TRBJ2-7; D not resolved. Trimming shortened V by 8 bases and J by 2 bases, and 16 bases separated the two germline ends. Germline lookup yields CDR1 MNHNY and CDR2 SVGAGI (reference sequence). The CDR3 covers 14 residues. CDR3 in DNA: TGTGCCAGCCTTACTGACGGGCCAACCTACGAGCAGTACTTC. Translated, it gives CASLTDGPTYEQYF.

V and J are TRBV12-3 or TRBV12-4 and TRBJ1-2; TRBD1 matches at 7 bases. This CDR3 is built from 13 residues. The J segment lost 8 bases and the V segment lost 1 base, leaving 4 bases of the junction unmatched. The CDR3 DNA is TGTGCCAGCAGTTTAGGAACAGGGGTCGGCTACACCTTC. This translates into CASSLGTGVGYTF.

The V gene is TRBV14, the J gene TRBJ1-2; perhaps TRBD1 as D (6 bases). This CDR3 is built from 16 residues. The ends were cut back, 1 base at V and 4 bases at J, with 16 bases in the middle. The germline gives CDR1 SGHDN, CDR2 FVKESK. The CDR3 nucleotides read TGTGCCAGCAGCCAAGTGGGGGGGCGAGGTACCTATGGCTACACCTTC. It encodes CASSQVGGRGTYGYTF. Variable domain in full (rest from reference TRBV14 and TRBJ1-2): EAGVTQFPSHSVIEKGQTVTLRCDPISGHDNLYWYRRVMGKEIKFLLHFVKESKQDESGMPNNRFLAERTGGTYSTLKVQPAELEDSGVYFCASSQVGGRGTYGYTFGSGTRLTVV.

This clone was seen only a few times. V and J are TRBV19 and TRBJ2-3; D may match TRBD1 or TRBD2 (5 bases each). Germline V gene lookup returns CDR1 LNHDA and CDR2 SQIVND (reference sequence). Trimming left V 6 bases short and J 3 bases short, with 13 bases between. CDR3 size: 14 residues. In DNA form, the CDR3 reads TGTGCCAGTAGCGAGGGGCCCCGGACAGATACGCAGTATTTT. Encoded protein: CASSEGPRTDTQYF.

The rearrangement joins TRBV5-1 to TRBJ2-3, with D perhaps matching TRBD2 (6 bases). Germline loops: CDR1 SGHRS, CDR2 YFSETQ. This CDR3 region has 16 residues. The germline V and J ends were trimmed by 0 bases and 2 bases, with 13 bases remaining between them. CDR3 coding DNA: TGCGCCAGCAGCTTGGGTGCGGGGCCCCCCACAGATACGCAGTATTTT. Its protein is CASSLGAGPPTDTQYF.